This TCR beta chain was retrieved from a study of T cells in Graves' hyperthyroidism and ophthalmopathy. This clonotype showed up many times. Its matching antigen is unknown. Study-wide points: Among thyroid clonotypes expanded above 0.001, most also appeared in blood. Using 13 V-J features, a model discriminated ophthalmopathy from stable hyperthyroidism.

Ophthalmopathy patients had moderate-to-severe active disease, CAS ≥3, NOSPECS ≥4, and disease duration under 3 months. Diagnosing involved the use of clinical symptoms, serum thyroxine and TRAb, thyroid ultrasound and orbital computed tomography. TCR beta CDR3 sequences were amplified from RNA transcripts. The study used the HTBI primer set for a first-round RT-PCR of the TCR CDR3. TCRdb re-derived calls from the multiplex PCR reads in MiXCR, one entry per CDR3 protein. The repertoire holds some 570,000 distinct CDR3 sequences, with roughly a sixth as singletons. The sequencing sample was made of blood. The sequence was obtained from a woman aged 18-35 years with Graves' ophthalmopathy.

CDR3: CASSRDRVNTGELFF. The CDR3 DNA is TGCGCCAGCAGCCGGGACAGGGTGAACACCGGGGAGCTGTTTTTT. The chain combines TRBV5-1 with TRBJ2-2; 9 bases are a match to TRBD1. V lost 4 bases and J lost 1; bases outside the gene matches: 2. CDR3 length: 15 amino acids. CDR1 is SGHRS, CDR2 YFSETQ, per germline.